This entry describes one T cell receptor (beta chain). Its antigen is unknown. The sample comes from a study of T-cell reconstitution after alpha-beta-depleted transplantation in children. Points from the study as a whole: The study reportedly traced alpha-beta T cells about two months after transplant to several hundred expanded graft clones. Diversity and T-cell counts at one year after transplant derived mostly from new T cells. Surviving recipient T cells and thymic progenitors accounted for the high day-60 TCRbeta diversity observed in some patients.

A library of TCRbeta sequences, prepared with unique molecular identifiers, was generated. TCRdb itself ran the PCR reads through MiXCR, one entry per CDR3 protein. The sample gives about 540,000 distinct CDR3 sequences, about a quarter of which show up once; 30% to 40% is in the top ten. CDR3 length: 16 amino acids. Germline CDR1 reads DFQATT; CDR2 reads SNEGSKA (reference sequence). V shed 6 bases and J 1 base; nucleotides not matched to a gene: 13. This sequence joins TRBV20-1 and TRBJ2-3; 7 bases align to TRBD1. The receptor comes from a boy in the first two years of life with Wiskott-Aldrich syndrome, due to receive a stem cell transplant. The sequencing used PBMCs, collected before TCRalphabeta/CD19-depleted stem cell transplant. The CDR3 here is CSASDHRTGRTDTQYF. DNA for the CDR3: TGCAGTGCCAGCGACCACCGGACAGGTCGCACAGATACGCAGTATTTT.